The 7 T cell receptor beta chains below come from one sample, sequenced in a study of siplizumab effects on memory and regulatory T cells. Sequenced by immunoSEQ multiplex PCR; TCRdb stores in-frame clones only, minus some. This table has about 120,000 clones, around 95% appearing once. The specimen sequenced was non-Treg CD4+ T cells sorted from blood. Receptor source: a human donor in good health.

This CDR3 is CASSQLGGAYSNQPQHF. DNA for the CDR3: TGCGCCAGCAGCCAACTAGGGGGCGCTTATAGCAATCAGCCCCAGCATTTT. The V gene is TRBV4-1, the J gene TRBJ1-5; 7 bases agree with TRBD1. The CDR3 consists of 17 residues. Unmatched junction bases numbered 7, after V lost 2 bases and J lost 0 bases. The germline V gene encodes CDR1 MGHRA and CDR2 YSYEKL.

The chain links TRBV2 to TRBJ2-7, with unresolved D. There are 12 residues in the CDR3. The germline CDR1 and CDR2 sequences are SNHLY and FYNNEI. Between the trimmed V and J ends, which lost 9 bases and 0 bases, there was a span of 9 bases. DNA for the CDR3: TGTGCCAGTTCATATAGCTCCTACGAGCAGTACTTC. Its translation: CASSYSSYEQYF.

V usage is TRBV23-1 and J usage is TRBJ2-3; D is possibly TRBD2 (7 bases). TRBV23-1 qualifies as an ORF whose function is uncertain. The CDR3 length is 16 residues. Trimming left V 0 bases short and J 1 base short, with 11 bases between. CDR3 region: CASSQSRGAGTDTQYF. The CDR3 coding sequence is TGCGCCAGCAGTCAATCCCGGGGGGCGGGCACAGATACGCAGTATTTT.

CDR3 nucleotide sequence: TGTGCCAGCAGCGCCAGCGCGGGGGGTACCTACGAGCAGTACTTC. This encodes CASSASAGGTYEQYF. This chain links TRBV28 with TRBJ2-7; 8 bases are shared with TRBD2. With 6 bases clipped from V and 2 bases from J, the junction kept 9 bases outside the gene matches. The CDR3 extends over 15 amino acids. The germline gives CDR1 MDHEN, CDR2 SYDVKM.

The genes are TRBV5-6 and TRBJ2-5; 12 positions match TRBD1. Germline loops: CDR1 SGHDT, CDR2 YYEEEE. This CDR3 is built from 17 residues. Germline trimming cut 3 bases from V and 5 bases from J; bases unmatched to any gene: 11. CDR3 bases: TGTGCCAGCAGCTCGACCCTCCGGGACAGGGGGCGGGAGACCCAGTACTTC. Residues: CASSSTLRDRGRETQYF.

The chain combines TRBV5-1 with TRBJ2-2; D remains unclear. This CDR3 has 12 residues. With 2 bases removed from V and 2 bases from J, the gap between germline ends came to 1 base. From germline, CDR1 is SGHRS and CDR2 YFSETQ. CDR3 loop: CASSLNTGELFF. In DNA form, the CDR3 reads TGCGCCAGCAGCTTAAACACCGGGGAGCTGTTTTTT.

The chain links TRBV5-1 to TRBJ1-6, with D tentatively TRBD1 (6 bases). V lost 0 bases and J 10 bases, leaving 8 bases between the germline ends. The CDR3 length is 13 residues. CDR1 is SGHRS and CDR2 is YFSETQ in the germline V gene. CDR3 in amino acids: CASSLERGSPLHF. CDR3 DNA: TGCGCCAGCAGCTTGGAGAGGGGGTCACCCCTCCACTTT.